This T cell receptor (beta chain) was sequenced in a study of cytomegalovirus exposure and HLA in healthy donors. Study in general: The same platform as the roughly 630 first-cohort repertoires was used for the 120 validation repertoires, a later analysis reported.

The CDR3 has 14 amino acids. The V and J ends lost 4 bases and 0 bases, in that order; junction bases with no gene match: 0. CDR1 and CDR2 (germline): PRHDT, FYEKMQ (reference sequence). Findings and limits, study-wide: Whilst most TCR sequences proved rare, a subset of public TCRs occurred across many donors. The study flagged some 180 TCR beta chains as cytomegalovirus-associated.

This clone was counted once. The antigen is not known. This table comes from immunoSEQ multiplex PCR, and its TCRdb copy is limited to in-frame clones, with some not included. The sample has about 88,000 clones, 96% seen once. It was the roughly 130-subject validation cohort, separate from the approximately 620-subject first cohort, to which the donors belonged. The chain joins TRBV13 to TRBJ2-3; TRBD2 aligns across 8 bases. Sequenced input: PBMCs. This TCR came from a man aged 18-30 years in good health and CMV-seronegative. The CDR3, as DNA: TGTGCCAGCAGCTCGGGGGGGAGCACAGATACGCAGTATTTT. Protein: CASSSGGSTDTQYF.